Listed here are 9 T cell receptor beta chains from one sample, sequenced in a study of tumor-infiltrating lymphocytes in primary liver carcinoma. A primer in the constant region served to generate TCR beta cDNA from roughly 520 ng of total RNA. Libraries covering TCR beta were generated through three nested multiplex PCR rounds (using a slightly modified ARM-PCR). Each of the first two PCR rounds ran nine to ten cycles with TRBV1-TRBV30 forward and C-beta reverse primers. Each CDR3 protein is one row after TCRdb ran MiXCR on the multiplex PCR reads. Here the sample spans some 110,000 distinct CDR3 sequences, roughly 85% being singletons. Joint extraction of RNA and DNA used roughly 19-33 mg of bulk tissue that was unsorted. The sequenced sample was liver tumor tissue from sampling region 3. Documented subset: tumor region T3, left-lateral pole. These receptors all come from a man in his forties with primary liver carcinoma and hepatitis B virus infection.

The chain recombines TRBV6-5 with TRBJ2-3, with a tentative D call TRBD1 (5 bases). Germline V CDR1 and CDR2: MNHEY, SVGAGI. The germline V and J ends were trimmed by 4 bases and 1 base, with 9 bases remaining between them. The CDR3 contains 14 residues. The CDR3 loop is CASSLARGTDTQYF. CDR3 DNA: TGTGCCAGCAGTTTGGCCAGGGGCACAGATACGCAGTATTTT.

Turning to this clonotype: Its ends do not fully match the called genes, so a read error is possible. The chain employs TRBV6-5 and TRBJ1-3; D remains unclear. This CDR3 contains 15 residues. Per germline, CDR1 MNHEY and CDR2 SVGAGI. The CDR3 coding sequence is TGTGTCAGCAGTTACCGGACGCCCTCTGGAAACACCATATATTTT. Its translation is CVSSYRTPSGNTIYF.

This clonotype was seen more than once but under ten times. A much more abundant neighbour one base away suggests this may be a read error. J is TRBJ2-6 and V is TRBV28; 7 bases fit TRBD1. The CDR3 loop spans 15 amino acids. CDR1 and CDR2 (germline): MDHEN, SYDVKM. The ends lost 6 bases at V and 6 bases at J; junction bases unmatched: 8. CDR3 residues: CASSDREAEANVLTF. The CDR3 DNA reads as TGTGCCAGCAGCGACAGGGAAGCTGAGGCCAACGTCCTGACTTTC.

This clonotype was detected ten times or more. DNA for the CDR3: TGCAGCGTCCTCGACAGGAGCTCTGGAAACACCATATATTTT. It is translated as CSVLDRSSGNTIYF. V and J are TRBV29-1 and TRBJ1-3; perhaps TRBD1 as D (6 bases). Deletions cut 6 bases from V and 0 bases from J, with 12 bases between. The CDR3 runs 14 residues. Germline CDR1 and CDR2: SQVTM and ANQGSEA.

With regard to this clonotype: Its ends do not fully match the called genes, so a read error is possible. This chain links TRBV29-1 with TRBJ2-3, with 8 positions matching TRBD2. The CDR3 covers 15 residues. Germline V gives CDR1 SQVTM, CDR2 ANQGSEA. CDR3 DNA sequence: TGCAGCATTGAGAAAGCGGGAGTGGGGACAGATACGCAGTATTTT. Translated: CSIEKAGVGTDTQYF.

V and J are TRBV11-2 and TRBJ2-2; 7 bases are a match to TRBD2. The V gene's germline CDR1 is SGHAT and CDR2 FQNNGV. The junction had 10 bases not matched to a gene; V was cut back by 4 bases and J by 5 bases. This CDR3 region has 16 residues. CDR3 region: CASSSSSGASTGELFF. The DNA of the CDR3 is TGTGCCAGCAGCTCTTCTAGCGGCGCGAGTACCGGGGAGCTGTTTTTT.

This clonotype was picked up one time. The junction does not match germline at one end; this may be a read error. The chain has TRBV6-6 and TRBJ2-7; D may be TRBD2 (6 bases). Germline V gene sequence: CDR1 MNHNY, CDR2 SVGAGI (reference sequence). There are 14 residues in the CDR3. The CDR3 region is CTSNYRRDGYEQYF. CDR3 coding DNA: TGTACCAGCAATTACCGGAGGGACGGTTACGAGCAGTACTTC.

Turning to this clonotype: Germline is not matched at one junction end, which may reflect a read error. V is TRBV12-3 or TRBV12-4 and J is TRBJ2-7, with D uncertain. This CDR3 region has 11 residues. In nucleotides, the CDR3 is TGTGCCAGCAGTTTCACCTACGAACAGTACTTC. Residues: CASSFTYEQYF.

Concerning this clonotype itself: One junction end disagrees with the germline gene, perhaps due to a read error. CDR3 sequence reads: CASGLAGGTNTQCF. The CDR3 DNA sequence: TGTGCCAGCGGCTTAGCGGGGGGCACAAATACGCAGTGTTTT. The chain joins TRBV7-3 to TRBJ2-3, with 10 bases aligning to TRBD2. The CDR3 contains 14 residues. The germline CDR1 and CDR2 sequences are SGHTA and FQGTGA. The full variable domain, its missing parts supplied by reference TRBV7-3 and TRBJ2-3, is GAGVSQTPSNKVTEKGKYVELRCDPISGHTALYWYRQSLGQGPEFLIYFQGTGAADDSGLPNDRFFAVRPEGSVSTLKIQRTERGDSAVYLCASGLAGGTNTQCFGPGTRLTVL.